This T cell receptor beta chain was recovered during a study of T-cell reconstitution after alpha-beta-depleted transplantation in children. This CDR3 region has 15 residues. V dropped 2 bases and J dropped 7 bases, with 19 bases sitting between them. Germline lookup yields CDR1 SGHRS and CDR2 YFSETQ. Unique molecular identifiers were incorporated into the prepared TCRbeta library. TCRdb reprocessed the PCR reads with MiXCR, giving one entry per CDR3 protein. This sample carries about 980,000 distinct CDR3 sequences, about 26% of them seen once, and the ten largest clones take roughly 30%. Whole-study results and caveats: Fresh T-cell production supplied most of the T-cell counts and diversity seen one year after transplant. Some patients' high day-60 TCRbeta diversity was attributed to recipient cells surviving conditioning. In patients about two months after transplant, alpha-beta T cells reportedly arose from several hundred expanded graft clones.

In the case of this clonotype: Its antigen is unidentified.

The sample here was PBMCs, mostly from graft donor cells, taken 360 days after TCRalphabeta/CD19-depleted stem cell transplant. V is TRBV5-1 and J is TRBJ2-7; D may be TRBD1 (5 bases). The origin of this receptor is a boy in the first two years of life who had a stem cell transplant for SCID, so the T cells may come from the graft donor. CDR3 DNA: TGCGCCAGCAGCTTCGGGCATGGGGTTGGGGCAGAGCAGTACTTC. Translated: CASSFGHGVGAEQYF.